The next 17 T cell receptor beta chains were all read from a single sample in a study of OX40 agonist ivuxolimab in advanced cancers. TCRdb's copy holds only in-frame clones and misses some; the assay was immunoSEQ multiplex PCR. Of about 24,000 clones in the sample, approximately 85% were seen once. The source was CD4+ or CD8+ T cells sorted from blood, collected in a trial of the OX40 agonist ivuxolimab. The receptors stem from an adult with an advanced solid tumor such as melanoma, head and neck, liver or kidney cancer.

This clone was picked up one time. The rearrangement uses TRBV5-1 and TRBJ2-5; 7 nucleotides agree with TRBD1. Germline V lookup: CDR1 SGHRS, CDR2 YFSETQ. V shed 4 bases and J 1 base; nucleotides not matched to a gene: 4. This CDR3 region has 14 residues. The CDR3 spells CASSLGQPQETQYF. The CDR3 DNA reads TGCGCCAGCAGCCTGGGACAGCCCCAAGAGACCCAGTACTTC.

V usage is TRBV10-3 and J usage is TRBJ1-1; TRBD1 matches at 10 bases. This CDR3 comprises 14 residues. Per the germline V gene, CDR1 is ENHRY and CDR2 is SYGVKD. After removal of 6 bases from V and 4 bases from J, the junction contained 5 bases not matched to a gene. Here the CDR3 DNA reads TGTGCCATCAGGGACGGACAGGGGGGCACTGAAGCTTTCTTT. Translating gives CAIRDGQGGTEAFF.

The chain couples TRBV18 to TRBJ1-2; TRBD1 aligns across 7 bases. CDR1 and CDR2 (germline): KGHSH, LQKENI. CDR3 length: 18 amino acids. V lost 5 bases to trimming and J lost 1 base; unmatched junction nucleotides: 16. This CDR3 reads CASSSRPPTGTINYGYTF. The CDR3 DNA follows: TGTGCCAGCTCATCTAGGCCTCCGACAGGGACGATTAACTATGGCTACACCTTC. Looking up the rest from reference TRBV18 and TRBJ1-2 gives the full variable domain: NAGVMQNPRHLVRRRGQEARLRCSPMKGHSHVYWYRQLPEEGLKFMVYLQKENIIDESGMPKERFSAEFPKEGPSILRIQQVVRGDSAAYFCASSSRPPTGTINYGYTFGSGTRLTVV.

In DNA, the CDR3 is TGTGCCAGCAGTATCGACAGGGCCAGTGCTTTCTTT. Its translation is CASSIDRASAFF. The chain carries TRBV6-1 and TRBJ1-1, with 7 bases lining up with TRBD1. From germline, CDR1 is MNHNS and CDR2 SASEGT. After removal of 5 bases from V and 11 bases from J, the junction contained 8 bases not matched to a gene. The CDR3 extends over 12 amino acids.

The gene calls are TRBV11-2 and TRBJ2-7; 7 bases fit TRBD1. This CDR3 contains 16 residues. The germline gives CDR1 SGHAT, CDR2 FQNNGV. The V segment lost 3 bases and the J segment 2 bases; nucleotides outside the gene matches: 10. CDR3 amino acids: CASSFSIGQDPYEQYF. Here the CDR3 DNA reads TGTGCCAGCAGCTTTAGTATCGGACAGGACCCCTACGAGCAGTACTTC.

The chain is built from TRBV7-9 and TRBJ2-5; D gene ambiguous. This CDR3 has 11 amino acids. The ends were cut back, 1 base at V and 7 bases at J, with 4 bases in the middle. Germline V gives CDR1 SEHNR, CDR2 FQNEAQ (reference sequence). CDR3 coding DNA: TGTGCCAGCAGCTTAGTGGGGACCCAGTACTTC. Its translation is CASSLVGTQYF.

The V gene is TRBV5-1, the J gene TRBJ2-1; D call uncertain. Trimming left V 0 bases short and J 6 bases short, with 4 bases between. CDR1 is SGHRS and CDR2 is YFSETQ in the germline V gene. CDR3 length: 12 residues. Here the CDR3 reads CASSLEVNEQFF. In DNA, the CDR3 is TGCGCCAGCAGCTTGGAAGTCAATGAGCAGTTCTTC.

The V and J genes are TRBV5-5 and TRBJ2-2; D gene ambiguous. Germline values: CDR1 SGHKS, CDR2 YYEKEE (reference sequence). This CDR3 has 15 residues. V lost 0 bases, J lost 1 base, and 7 bases lay in between. The CDR3: CASSLVAMNTGELFF. The CDR3 region has the DNA TGTGCCAGCAGCTTGGTGGCAATGAACACCGGGGAGCTGTTTTTT.

This sequence joins TRBV19 and TRBJ2-7; unclear D gene. Deletions cut 6 bases from V and 0 bases from J, with 9 bases between. The CDR3 sequence is 13 residues long. Germline V CDR1 and CDR2: LNHDA, SQIVND (reference sequence). CDR3 DNA: TGTGCCAGTAGCCCATCTGACTCCTACGAGCAGTACTTC. It specifies CASSPSDSYEQYF.

This chain connects TRBV5-1 to TRBJ2-7; perhaps TRBD1 as D (5 bases). V was clipped by 3 bases and J by 1 base, with 14 bases between them. Germline CDR1 reads SGHRS; CDR2 reads YFSETQ. CDR3 length: 15 amino acids. The CDR3 loop reads CASSWPQAGSYEQYF. For the CDR3, the DNA is TGCGCCAGCAGCTGGCCTCAGGCAGGGTCCTACGAGCAGTACTTC. The entire variable domain, with the rest obtained from reference TRBV5-1 and TRBJ2-7, is as follows: KAGVTQTPRYLIKTRGQQVTLSCSPISGHRSVSWYQQTPGQGLQFLFEYFSETQRNKGNFPGRFSGRQFSNSRSEMNVSTLELGDSALYLCASSWPQAGSYEQYFGPGTRLTVT.

The chain recombines TRBV5-1 with TRBJ2-7; unclear D gene. Trimming took 1 base from V and 0 from J, leaving 8 bases between them. Germline loops: CDR1 SGHRS, CDR2 YFSETQ. The CDR3 contains 14 residues. The CDR3 here is CASSLSGNSYEQYF. CDR3 nucleotides: TGCGCCAGCAGCTTGTCCGGCAACTCCTACGAGCAGTACTTC.

This clone rates as medium-sized. A junction boundary mismatches the germline segment, possibly from a read error. The chain links TRBV29-1 to TRBJ2-1, with TRBD2 identical over 10 bases. Germline lookup yields CDR1 SQVTM and CDR2 ANQGSEA. The CDR3 length is 13 residues. In nucleotides, the CDR3 is TGCAGCGCTGAAGCGGGAGGGCACGGTGAGCAGTTCTTC. This gives the protein CSAEAGGHGEQFF.

V and J are TRBV27 and TRBJ2-1; tentatively, D is TRBD1 (6 bases). V gave up 6 bases and J gave up 0 bases, with 15 bases separating them. The CDR3 length is 16 residues. Germline V CDR1 and CDR2: MNHEY, SMNVEV (reference sequence). The CDR3 DNA sequence: TGTGCCAGCAGCTCCTTGGGGGCTAACTCCTACAATGAGCAGTTCTTC. It encodes CASSSLGANSYNEQFF.

This rearrangement joins TRBV29-1 to TRBJ1-1; D unresolved. Trimming cost V 4 bases and J 3 bases, with 9 bases left between them. There are 12 residues in the CDR3. Per the germline V gene, CDR1 is SQVTM and CDR2 is ANQGSEA. This chain's CDR3 is CSVVVVDTEAFF. DNA for the CDR3: TGCAGCGTTGTGGTGGTAGACACTGAAGCTTTCTTT.

This clone was counted once. The J gene is TRBJ2-2, the V gene TRBV4-3, with 8 positions matching TRBD2. The CDR3 totals 17 residues. Germline V gives CDR1 LGHNA, CDR2 YSLEER. The trim removed 0 bases at V and 5 bases at J, leaving 8 bases unmatched. The DNA for the CDR3 is TGCGCCAGCAGCCAAGAACCAGCGGGAGTTGGAACCGGGGAGCTGTTTTTT. The encoded protein is CASSQEPAGVGTGELFF.

Regarding this clone: One junction end disagrees with the germline gene, perhaps due to a read error. The rearrangement uses TRBV18 and TRBJ1-2, with D unresolved. Germline CDR1 is KGHSH and CDR2 is LQKENI. The CDR3 contains 13 residues. CDR3 loop: CAGSPAGDYGYTF. As DNA, the CDR3 is TGTGCCGGCTCACCCGCCGGAGACTATGGCTACACCTTC.

By its share, this clone is medium-sized (0.01 to 0.1%). The rearrangement uses TRBV7-2 and TRBJ1-1; no definite D call. CDR3 length equals 12 residues. CDR1 and CDR2 (germline): SGHTA, FQGNSA. Trimming shortened V by 2 bases and J by 7 bases, and 8 bases separated the two germline ends. In nucleotides, the CDR3 is TGTGCCAGCAGCTTAATACGCGGTGAAGCTTTCTTT. Translation: CASSLIRGEAFF.